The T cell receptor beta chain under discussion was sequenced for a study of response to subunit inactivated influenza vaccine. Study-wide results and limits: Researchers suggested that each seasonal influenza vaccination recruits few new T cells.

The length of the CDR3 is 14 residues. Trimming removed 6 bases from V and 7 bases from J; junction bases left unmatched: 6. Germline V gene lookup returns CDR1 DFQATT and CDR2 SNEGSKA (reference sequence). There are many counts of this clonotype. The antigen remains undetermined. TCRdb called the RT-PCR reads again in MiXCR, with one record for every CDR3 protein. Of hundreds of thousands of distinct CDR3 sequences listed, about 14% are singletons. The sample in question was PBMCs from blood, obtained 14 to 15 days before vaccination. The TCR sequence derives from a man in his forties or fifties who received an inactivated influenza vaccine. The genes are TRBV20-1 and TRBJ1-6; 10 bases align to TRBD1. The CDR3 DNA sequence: TGCAGTGCAGCCGGGACAGGGGCCAATTCACCCCTCCACTTT. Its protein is CSAAGTGANSPLHF.